The source of this T cell receptor beta chain is a study of cytomegalovirus exposure and HLA in healthy donors. V shed 2 bases and J shed 1 base, with 15 bases lying between them. Per germline, CDR1 SGHAT and CDR2 FQNNGV. The CDR3 covers 17 residues. 60 Vbeta and 13 Jbeta primers were used in PCR. The assay was immunoSEQ multiplex PCR, and TCRdb's table has in-frame clones only and misses some. The sample lists 150,000 to 200,000 clones; about three quarters were seen once. This chain uses TRBV11-2 with TRBJ1-3; possible D gene TRBD1, 5 bases. The TCR originated in a woman aged 40 to 50 in good health and CMV-seropositive. The material sequenced was PBMCs. The CDR3 spells CASSLTGPLVSGNTIYF. CDR3 bases: TGTGCCAGCAGCTTAACAGGCCCACTTGTGTCTGGAAACACCATATATTTT.